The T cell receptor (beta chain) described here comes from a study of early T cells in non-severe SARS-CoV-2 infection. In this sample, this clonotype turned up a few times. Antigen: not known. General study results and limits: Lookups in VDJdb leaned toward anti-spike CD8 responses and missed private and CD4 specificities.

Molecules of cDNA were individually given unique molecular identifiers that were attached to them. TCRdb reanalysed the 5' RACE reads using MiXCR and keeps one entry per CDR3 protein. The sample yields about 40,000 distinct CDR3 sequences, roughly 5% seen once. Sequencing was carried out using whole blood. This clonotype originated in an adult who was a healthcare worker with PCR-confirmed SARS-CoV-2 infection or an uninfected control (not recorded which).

CDR3 sequence (DNA): TGTGCCAGCACACACAACGGGGCAGCAGAGACCCAGTACTTC. Its translation: CASTHNGAAETQYF. The rearrangement joins TRBV28 to TRBJ2-5; tentatively, D is TRBD1 or TRBD2 (5 bases each). The CDR3 covers 14 residues. V dropped 7 bases and J dropped 4 bases, with 16 bases sitting between them. Germline V gene lookup returns CDR1 MDHEN and CDR2 SYDVKM.